These 19 T cell receptor beta chains came from one sample sequenced in a study of OX40 agonist ivuxolimab in advanced cancers. TCRdb's copy holds only in-frame clones and misses some; the assay was immunoSEQ multiplex PCR. The data hold some 15,000 clones, with 80% to 85% observed a single time. The sample consisted of CD4+ or CD8+ T cells sorted from blood, taken in a trial of the OX40 agonist ivuxolimab. Every receptor here comes from an adult with an advanced solid tumor such as melanoma, head and neck, liver or kidney cancer.

This chain uses TRBV13 with TRBJ2-1, with 9 nucleotides matching TRBD1. Germline loops: CDR1 PRHDT, CDR2 FYEKMQ (reference sequence). The CDR3 totals 16 residues. The J segment lost 5 bases and the V segment lost 4 bases, leaving 9 bases of the junction unmatched. The CDR3 is CASSYPGTGRDNEQFF. DNA for the CDR3: TGTGCCAGCAGCTATCCCGGGACAGGGAGGGACAATGAGCAGTTCTTC.

DNA for the CDR3: TGCAGCGTTGGGAGAAACTTGGCAGATACGCAGTATTTT. It yields the protein CSVGRNLADTQYF. The chain links TRBV29-1 to TRBJ2-3, with no clear D. The CDR3 contains 13 residues. Per germline, CDR1 SQVTM and CDR2 ANQGSEA. V was trimmed by 4 bases and J by 4 bases, leaving 12 bases between them.

This clone was detected a few times. The chain recombines TRBV4-2 with TRBJ2-7, with D possibly TRBD1 on 6 matching bases. In germline, CDR1 is LGHNA, CDR2 YNFKEQ. This CDR3 comprises 14 residues. The V and J ends lost 6 bases and 0 bases respectively, with 12 bases between them. This CDR3 reads CASRRTDSSYEQYF. The CDR3 region has the DNA TGTGCCAGCAGACGAACGGACAGCTCCTACGAGCAGTACTTC.

The rearrangement joins TRBV28 to TRBJ2-2, with 12 bases identical to TRBD1. From germline, CDR1 is MDHEN and CDR2 SYDVKM. The CDR3 runs to 16 residues. V lost 8 bases, J lost 3 bases, and 7 bases stayed unmatched. The CDR3 sequence: CASGGQGAPDTGELFF. The CDR3 nucleotides read TGTGCCAGCGGGGGACAGGGGGCTCCAGACACCGGGGAGCTGTTTTTT.

The CDR3 reads CASSLGQDYTEAFF. The DNA of the CDR3 is TGTGCCAGCAGCTTAGGGCAAGATTACACTGAAGCTTTCTTT. This sequence joins TRBV7-2 and TRBJ1-1; D is unclear. Trimming took 1 base from V and 3 from J, leaving 9 bases between them. This CDR3 region has 14 residues. Germline CDR1 SGHTA, CDR2 FQGNSA.

This chain connects TRBV6-1 to TRBJ2-7; no reliable D call. V lost 5 bases and J lost 4, with 6 bases in between. Germline V CDR1 and CDR2: MNHNS, SASEGT. The CDR3 totals 11 residues. The CDR3 reads CASSYQYEQYF. For the CDR3, the DNA is TGTGCCAGCAGTTACCAGTACGAGCAGTACTTC.

This chain links TRBV30 with TRBJ2-5, with 14 bases matching TRBD2. This CDR3 contains 15 residues. The V gene's germline CDR1 is GTSNPN and CDR2 SVGIG (reference sequence). Losses at the gene ends were 2 bases for V and 5 bases for J; bases not matched to a gene: 4. The DNA for the CDR3 is TGTGCCTGGAGTACGACTAGCGGGAGGGCGGAGACCCAGTACTTC. Translating gives CAWSTTSGRAETQYF. The complete variable domain, with remaining parts taken from reference TRBV30 and TRBJ2-5, reads SQTIHQWPATLVQPVGSPLSLECTVEGTSNPNLYWYRQAAGRGLQLLFYSVGIGQISSEVPQNLSASRPQDRQFILSSKKLLLSDSGFYLCAWSTTSGRAETQYFGPGTRLLVL.

The rearrangement uses TRBV9 and TRBJ2-6; D is uncertain. Germline CDR1 and CDR2: SGDLS and YYNGEE. This CDR3 is 14 amino acids long. V was clipped by 7 bases and J by 0 bases, with 8 bases between them. The CDR3 sequence is CASGLISGANVLTF. The CDR3 DNA sequence: TGTGCCAGCGGGCTAATCTCTGGGGCCAACGTCCTGACTTTC.

This chain joins TRBV11-3 and TRBJ2-2; D call uncertain. The CDR3 consists of 15 residues. CDR1 is SGHNT and CDR2 is YENEEA in the germline V gene. Trimming stripped 0 bases from V and 7 bases from J, with 12 bases between. The CDR3 DNA reads as TGTGCCAGCAGCTTAGACGGCAGGATCAACGGGGAGCTGTTTTTT. This codes for CASSLDGRINGELFF.

V and J are TRBV28 and TRBJ1-1, with TRBD1 matching over 10 bases. CDR3 length equals 15 residues. After removal of 5 bases from V and 4 bases from J, the junction contained 7 bases not matched to a gene. In germline, CDR1 is MDHEN, CDR2 SYDVKM. The CDR3 nucleotides are TGTGCCAGCAGTCCATCCGGGACAGGGGTCACTGAAGCTTTCTTT. It specifies CASSPSGTGVTEAFF.

The rearrangement uses TRBV4-3 and TRBJ1-5; the D is unclear. CDR3 size: 14 residues. Trimming shortened V by 2 bases and J by 0 bases, and 5 bases separated the two germline ends. Germline loops: CDR1 LGHNA, CDR2 YSLEER. CDR3 nucleotides: TGCGCCAGCAGCCAAACCTATAGCAATCAGCCCCAGCATTTT. Translated, it gives CASSQTYSNQPQHF.

The V call is TRBV4-1, the J call TRBJ1-1; 10 nucleotides match TRBD1. V dropped 3 bases and J dropped 4; count of bases not matched to a gene: 5. Germline V CDR1 and CDR2: MGHRA, YSYEKL. CDR3 size: 15 residues. DNA of the CDR3: TGCGCCAGCAGCCATTTAGGACAGGGGGGCACTGAAGCTTTCTTT. Amino acid sequence: CASSHLGQGGTEAFF.

The V gene is TRBV28, the J gene TRBJ2-1, with D hard to call. The V gene's germline CDR1 is MDHEN and CDR2 SYDVKM. CDR3 length: 11 amino acids. V gave up 4 bases and J gave up 7 bases, with 5 bases separating them. The CDR3 DNA is TGTGCCAGCAGTTCCCCTAATGAGCAGTTCTTC. Its translation: CASSSPNEQFF.

The chain uses TRBV4-2 and TRBJ2-3, with no clear D. The CDR3 spans 16 residues. Trimming cost V 0 bases and J 0 bases, with 10 bases left between them. Germline V gene lookup returns CDR1 LGHNA and CDR2 YNFKEQ. The DNA of the CDR3 is TGTGCCAGCAGCCAAGAGGAGTCCTCTAGCACAGATACGCAGTATTTT. It translates to CASSQEESSSTDTQYF.

This sequence joins TRBV7-3 and TRBJ1-2; D unresolved. Trimming cost V 3 bases and J 7 bases, with 12 bases left between them. The CDR3 runs 13 residues. The germline CDR1 and CDR2 sequences are SGHTA and FQGTGA. In DNA form, the CDR3 reads TGTGCCAGCAGCTTGACGGGGAATGGTGGCTACACCTTC. This gives the protein CASSLTGNGGYTF. Supplemented by reference TRBV7-3 and TRBJ1-2, the full variable domain reads GAGVSQTPSNKVTEKGKYVELRCDPISGHTALYWYRQSLGQGPEFLIYFQGTGAADDSGLPNDRFFAVRPEGSVSTLKIQRTERGDSAVYLCASSLTGNGGYTFGSGTRLTVV.

The rearrangement links TRBV5-4 to TRBJ2-3; no firm D call. The CDR3 extends over 11 amino acids. The V gene's germline CDR1 is SGHNT and CDR2 YYREEE (reference sequence). V lost 7 bases, J lost 2 bases, and 5 bases lay in between. CDR3 nucleotide sequence: TGTGCCAGCCAAAACACAGATACGCAGTATTTT. It translates to CASQNTDTQYF.

The V gene is TRBV28, the J gene TRBJ2-7; 8 bases match TRBD2. J was trimmed by 3 bases and V by 3 bases; bases with no gene match: 7. Germline V lookup: CDR1 MDHEN, CDR2 SYDVKM. The CDR3 contains 15 residues. This chain's CDR3 is CASSLSGSPYYEQYF. The CDR3 nucleotides are TGTGCCAGCAGTTTGAGCGGGAGCCCCTACTACGAGCAGTACTTC.

The rearrangement uses TRBV28 and TRBJ1-5; unclear D gene. Trimming took 7 bases from V and 4 from J, leaving 17 bases between them. Germline V gene lookup returns CDR1 MDHEN and CDR2 SYDVKM. This CDR3 spans 15 amino acids. CDR3 amino acids: CASTLHRARNQPQHF. The CDR3 nucleotides are TGTGCCAGCACCCTTCATCGGGCACGAAATCAGCCCCAGCATTTT.

The genes are TRBV7-2 and TRBJ1-1; 8 positions agree with TRBD1. CDR1 is SGHTA and CDR2 is FQGNSA in the germline V gene. With V trimmed by 4 bases and J by 6 bases, 10 bases remained unmatched. This CDR3 contains 15 residues. CDR3 sequence: CASSSTGTGGAEAFF. In DNA, the CDR3 is TGTGCCAGCAGCTCAACCGGGACAGGAGGAGCTGAAGCTTTCTTT.